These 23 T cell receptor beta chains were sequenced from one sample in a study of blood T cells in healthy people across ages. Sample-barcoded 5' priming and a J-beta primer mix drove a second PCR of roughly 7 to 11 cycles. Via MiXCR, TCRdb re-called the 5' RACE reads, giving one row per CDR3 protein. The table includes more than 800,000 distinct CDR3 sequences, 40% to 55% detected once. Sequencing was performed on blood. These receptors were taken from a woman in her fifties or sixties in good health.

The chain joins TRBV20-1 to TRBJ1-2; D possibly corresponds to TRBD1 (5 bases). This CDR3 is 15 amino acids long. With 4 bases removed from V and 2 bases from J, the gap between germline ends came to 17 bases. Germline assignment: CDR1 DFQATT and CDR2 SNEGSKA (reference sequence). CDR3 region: CSAMPGDRRNYGYTF. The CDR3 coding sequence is TGCAGTGCTATGCCCGGAGACAGACGAAACTATGGCTACACCTTC.

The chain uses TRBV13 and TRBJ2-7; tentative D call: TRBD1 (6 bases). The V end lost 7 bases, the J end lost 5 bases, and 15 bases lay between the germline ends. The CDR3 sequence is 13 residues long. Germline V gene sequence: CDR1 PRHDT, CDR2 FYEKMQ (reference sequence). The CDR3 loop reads CASNSGGAHEQYF. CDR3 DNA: TGTGCCAGCAACTCTGGGGGCGCTCACGAGCAGTACTTC.

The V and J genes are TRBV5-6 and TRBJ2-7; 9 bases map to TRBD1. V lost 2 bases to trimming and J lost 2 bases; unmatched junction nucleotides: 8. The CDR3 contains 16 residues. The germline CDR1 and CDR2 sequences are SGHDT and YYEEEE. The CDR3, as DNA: TGTGCCAGCAGCTTTGACGGGACAGGGCGGCCCTACGAGCAGTACTTC. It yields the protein CASSFDGTGRPYEQYF.

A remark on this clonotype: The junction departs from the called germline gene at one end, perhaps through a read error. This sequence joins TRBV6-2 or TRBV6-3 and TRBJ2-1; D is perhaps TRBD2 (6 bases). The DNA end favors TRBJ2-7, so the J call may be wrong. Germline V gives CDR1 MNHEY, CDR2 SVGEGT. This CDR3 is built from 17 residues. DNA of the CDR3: TGTGCCAGCGGTTACTCGCCCCCCAGCGGGTTATACAATGAGCAGTACTTC. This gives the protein CASGYSPPSGLYNEQYF.

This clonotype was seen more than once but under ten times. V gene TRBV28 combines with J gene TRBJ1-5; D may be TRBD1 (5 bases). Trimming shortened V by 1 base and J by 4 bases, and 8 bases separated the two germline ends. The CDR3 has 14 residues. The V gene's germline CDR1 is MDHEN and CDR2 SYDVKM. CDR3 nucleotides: TGTGCCAGCAGTTTATCGCACAGGAATCAGCCCCAGCATTTT. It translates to CASSLSHRNQPQHF.

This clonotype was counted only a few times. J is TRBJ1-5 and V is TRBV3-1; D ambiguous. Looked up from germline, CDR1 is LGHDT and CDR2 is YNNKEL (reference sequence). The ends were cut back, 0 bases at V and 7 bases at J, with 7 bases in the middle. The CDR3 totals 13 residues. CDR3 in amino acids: CASSQDLRQPQHF. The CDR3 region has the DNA TGTGCCAGCAGCCAAGATTTACGGCAGCCCCAGCATTTT. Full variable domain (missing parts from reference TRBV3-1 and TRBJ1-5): DTAVSQTPKYLVTQMGNDKSIKCEQNLGHDTMYWYKQDSKKFLKIMFSYNNKELIINETVPNRFSPKSPDKAHLNLHINSLELGDSAVYFCASSQDLRQPQHFGDGTRLSIL.

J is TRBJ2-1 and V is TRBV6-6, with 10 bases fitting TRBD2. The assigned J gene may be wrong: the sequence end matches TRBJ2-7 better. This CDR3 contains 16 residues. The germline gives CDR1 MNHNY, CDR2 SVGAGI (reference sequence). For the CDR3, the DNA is TGTGCCAGCAGTTACTCGAAAGCGGGAGGGCCCAATGAGCAGTACTTC. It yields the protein CASSYSKAGGPNEQYF.

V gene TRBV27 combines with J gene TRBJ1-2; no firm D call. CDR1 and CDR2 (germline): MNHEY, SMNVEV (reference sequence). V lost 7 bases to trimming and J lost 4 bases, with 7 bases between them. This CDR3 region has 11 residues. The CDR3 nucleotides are TGTGCCAGCAAAACGATCTATGGCTACACCTTC. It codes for CASKTIYGYTF.

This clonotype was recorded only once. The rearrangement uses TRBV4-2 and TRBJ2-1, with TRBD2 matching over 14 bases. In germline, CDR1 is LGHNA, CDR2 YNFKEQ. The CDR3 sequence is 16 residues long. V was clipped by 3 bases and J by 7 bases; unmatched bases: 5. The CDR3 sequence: CASSQRGLAGGNEQFF. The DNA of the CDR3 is TGTGCCAGCAGCCAGCGCGGACTAGCGGGAGGTAATGAGCAGTTCTTC.

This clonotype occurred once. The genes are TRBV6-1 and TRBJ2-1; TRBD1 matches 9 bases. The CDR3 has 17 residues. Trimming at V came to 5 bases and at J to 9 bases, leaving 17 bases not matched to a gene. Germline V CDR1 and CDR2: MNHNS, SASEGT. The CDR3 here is CASSQRRSGQGLGEQFF. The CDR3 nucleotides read TGTGCCAGCAGTCAGAGAAGATCGGGACAGGGCCTAGGTGAGCAGTTCTTC.

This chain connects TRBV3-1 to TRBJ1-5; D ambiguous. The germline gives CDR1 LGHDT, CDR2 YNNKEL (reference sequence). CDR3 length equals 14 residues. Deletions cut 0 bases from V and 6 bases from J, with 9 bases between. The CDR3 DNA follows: TGTGCCAGCAGCCAAGATGGGTCCGGTCAGCCCCAGCATTTT. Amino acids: CASSQDGSGQPQHF.

The CDR3 region has the DNA TGTGCCAGCACCGGGATGAGTCCAGATACGCAGTATTTT. Amino acid sequence: CASTGMSPDTQYF. The rearrangement uses TRBV6-5 and TRBJ2-3, with a tentative D call TRBD2 (5 bases). V was pared by 7 bases and J by 4 bases, with 12 bases between. Germline values: CDR1 MNHEY, CDR2 SVGAGI. This CDR3 contains 13 residues.

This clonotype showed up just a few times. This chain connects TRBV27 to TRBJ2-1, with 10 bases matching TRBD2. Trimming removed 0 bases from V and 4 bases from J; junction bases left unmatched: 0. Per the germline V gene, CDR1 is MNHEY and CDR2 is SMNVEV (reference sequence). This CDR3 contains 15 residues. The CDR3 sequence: CASSLSGLAYNEQFF. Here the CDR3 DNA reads TGTGCCAGCAGTTTATCGGGACTAGCGTACAATGAGCAGTTCTTC.

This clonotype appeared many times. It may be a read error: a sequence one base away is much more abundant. The CDR3, as DNA: TGTGCCAGCAGCTTAGTCCGACGAGCGGTCTACAATGAGCAGTTCTTC. Residues: CASSLVRRAVYNEQFF. This chain links TRBV7-2 with TRBJ2-1, with D possibly matching TRBD2 (5 bases). V dropped 1 base and J dropped 3 bases, with 13 bases sitting between them. Per the germline V gene, CDR1 is SGHTA and CDR2 is FQGNSA. The CDR3 covers 16 residues.

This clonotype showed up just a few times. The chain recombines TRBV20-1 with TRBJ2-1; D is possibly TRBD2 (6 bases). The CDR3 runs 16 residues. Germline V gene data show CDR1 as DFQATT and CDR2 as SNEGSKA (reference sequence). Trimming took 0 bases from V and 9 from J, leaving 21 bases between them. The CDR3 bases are TGCAGTGCTAGAGATGGGGAGCTAGCGCGACGGGGTGAGCAGTTCTTC. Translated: CSARDGELARRGEQFF.

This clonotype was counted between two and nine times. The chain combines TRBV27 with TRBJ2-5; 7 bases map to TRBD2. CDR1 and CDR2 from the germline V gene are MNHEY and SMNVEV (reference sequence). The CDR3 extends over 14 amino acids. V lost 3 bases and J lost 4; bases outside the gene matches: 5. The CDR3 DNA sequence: TGTGCCAGCAGTTTGCTAGCGGTAGGAGAGACCCAGTACTTC. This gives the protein CASSLLAVGETQYF.

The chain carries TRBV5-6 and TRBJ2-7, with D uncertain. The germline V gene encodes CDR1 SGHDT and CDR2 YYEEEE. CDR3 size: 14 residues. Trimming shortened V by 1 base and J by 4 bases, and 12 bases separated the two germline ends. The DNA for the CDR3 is TGTGCCAGCAGCTTGTATGATGGGGTATACGAGCAGTACTTC. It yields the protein CASSLYDGVYEQYF. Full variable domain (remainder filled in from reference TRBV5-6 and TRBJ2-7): DAGVTQSPTHLIKTRGQQVTLRCSPKSGHDTVSWYQQALGQGPQFIFQYYEEEERQRGNFPDRFSGHQFPNYSSELNVNALLLGDSALYLCASSLYDGVYEQYFGPGTRLTVT.

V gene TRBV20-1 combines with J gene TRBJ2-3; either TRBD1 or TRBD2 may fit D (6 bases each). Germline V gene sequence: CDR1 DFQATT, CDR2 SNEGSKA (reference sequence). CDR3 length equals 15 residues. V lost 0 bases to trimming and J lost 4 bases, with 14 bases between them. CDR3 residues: CSARDGGGFADTQYF. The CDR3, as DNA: TGCAGTGCTAGAGACGGGGGCGGATTCGCAGATACGCAGTATTTT.

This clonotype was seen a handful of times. This chain's CDR3 is CASSDGVRETQYF. The CDR3 region has the DNA TGCGCCAGCAGTGACGGGGTGCGGGAGACCCAGTACTTC. V usage is TRBV10-2 and J usage is TRBJ2-5, with TRBD2 as a possible D gene (5 bases). With 3 bases removed from V and 5 bases from J, the gap between germline ends came to 10 bases. Germline CDR1 WSHSY, CDR2 SAAADI. This CDR3 has 13 amino acids.

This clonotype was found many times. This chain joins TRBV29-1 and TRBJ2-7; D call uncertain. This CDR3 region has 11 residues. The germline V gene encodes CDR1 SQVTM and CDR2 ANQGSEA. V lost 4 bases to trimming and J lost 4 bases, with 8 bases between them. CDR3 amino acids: CSVGLPYEQYF. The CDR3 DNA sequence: TGCAGCGTTGGTTTACCTTACGAGCAGTACTTC.

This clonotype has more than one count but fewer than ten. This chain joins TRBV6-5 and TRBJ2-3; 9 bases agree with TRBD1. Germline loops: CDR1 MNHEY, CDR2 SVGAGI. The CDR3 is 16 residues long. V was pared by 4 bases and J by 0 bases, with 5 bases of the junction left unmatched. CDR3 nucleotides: TGTGCCAGCAGTTTAGGGACAGGGATGAGCACAGATACGCAGTATTTT. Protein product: CASSLGTGMSTDTQYF.

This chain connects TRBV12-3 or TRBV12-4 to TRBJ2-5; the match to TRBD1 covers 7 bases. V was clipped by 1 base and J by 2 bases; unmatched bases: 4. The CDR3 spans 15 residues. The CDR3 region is CASSLVQGVQETQYF. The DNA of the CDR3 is TGTGCCAGCAGTTTAGTCCAGGGGGTACAAGAGACCCAGTACTTC.

CDR3 DNA: TGTGCCAGCAAGACGGGACGGCTGGAGGAGACCCAGTACTTC. It specifies CASKTGRLEETQYF. This rearrangement joins TRBV2 to TRBJ2-5, with D possibly being TRBD1 or TRBD2 (5 bases each). The V end lost 7 bases, the J end lost 5 bases, and 17 bases lay between the germline ends. Germline V gives CDR1 SNHLY, CDR2 FYNNEI. The length of the CDR3 is 14 residues. Complete variable domain (other parts from reference TRBV2 and TRBJ2-5): EPEVTQTPSHQVTQMGQEVILRCVPISNHLYFYWYRQILGQKVEFLVSFYNNEISEKSEIFDDQFSVERPDGSNFTLKIRSTKLEDSAMYFCASKTGRLEETQYFGPGTRLLVL.